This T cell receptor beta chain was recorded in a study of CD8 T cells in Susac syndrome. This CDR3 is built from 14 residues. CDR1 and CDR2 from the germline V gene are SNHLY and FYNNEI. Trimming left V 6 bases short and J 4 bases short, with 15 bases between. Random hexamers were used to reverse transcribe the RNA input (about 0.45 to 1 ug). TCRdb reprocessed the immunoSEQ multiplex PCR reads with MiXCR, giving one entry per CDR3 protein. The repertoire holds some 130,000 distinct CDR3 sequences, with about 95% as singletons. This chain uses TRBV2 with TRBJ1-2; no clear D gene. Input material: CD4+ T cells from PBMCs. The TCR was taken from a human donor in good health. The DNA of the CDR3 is TGTGCCAGCAGCCCGGACCCCGTCGGCTATGGCTACACCTTC. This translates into CASSPDPVGYGYTF.